The TCR beta chain under discussion was sequenced for a study of cytomegalovirus exposure and HLA in healthy donors. This clone was found a few times. Its antigen is not identified. The V gene's germline CDR1 is MNHEY and CDR2 SVGAGI. The CDR3 is made up of 12 amino acids. V was pared by 8 bases and J by 7 bases, with 14 bases between. In nominal health when sampled, donors likely had unrecorded immune exposures nonetheless. General observations from the study: The presence/absence work took it that sequencing depth was about the same across donors. With later analysis, a missense DCLRE1C variant became linked to TCR beta V- and J-gene trimming.

Amplification used 60 Vbeta primers and 13 Jbeta primers. Only in-frame clones appear in the TCRdb table, and some are missing; sequencing was by immunoSEQ multiplex PCR. The table has approximately 170,000 clones, 62% seen once. Sequencing was carried out using PBMCs. This sequence originates from a man aged 35 to 55 in good health and CMV-seronegative. The chain has TRBV6-5 and TRBJ1-2; D is ambiguous. In DNA, the CDR3 is TGTGCCAGCGCTACCTCGGGAATTGGCTACACCTTC. Translation: CASATSGIGYTF.